These 22 T cell receptor beta chains share one sample of origin, sequenced in a study of T cell responses to AZD1222 COVID-19 vaccine. This table comes from immunoSEQ multiplex PCR, and its TCRdb copy is limited to in-frame clones, with some not included. The table has roughly 120,000 clones, more than 85% seen once. The starting material was peripheral blood, obtained on day 0 of AZD1222 vaccination. The receptors come from an adult in good health.

V usage is TRBV6-4 and J usage is TRBJ2-3; no clear D. CDR3 length: 14 amino acids. Germline CDR1 reads MRHNA; CDR2 reads SNTAGT. Trimming cost V 5 bases and J 3 bases, with 12 bases left between them. The CDR3 is CASSLSFETDTQYF. The DNA of the CDR3 is TGTGCCAGCAGTCTCTCCTTCGAAACAGATACGCAGTATTTT.

This clone was detected only a few times. CDR3 bases: TGTGCCAGTAGTATAGATCGGGGACGCAATCAGCCCCAGCATTTT. This sequence encodes CASSIDRGRNQPQHF. The chain recombines TRBV19 with TRBJ1-5; TRBD1 might be the D (5 bases). Trimming removed 0 bases at V and 2 bases at J, with 8 bases between. This CDR3 contains 15 residues. Germline V gene sequence: CDR1 LNHDA, CDR2 SQIVND (reference sequence).

V usage is TRBV5-8 and J usage is TRBJ2-2, with D perhaps matching TRBD1 or TRBD2 (5 bases each). The CDR3 runs to 15 residues. With 4 bases removed from V and 5 bases from J, the gap between germline ends came to 15 bases. CDR1 SGHTS and CDR2 YDEGEE come from the germline V gene. The DNA of the CDR3 is TGTGCCAGCAGCCCCGGGACGCGAAGAACCGGGGAGCTGTTTTTT. It is translated as CASSPGTRRTGELFF.

The chain recombines TRBV19 with TRBJ1-2; no clear D. This CDR3 comprises 12 residues. Germline CDR1 and CDR2: LNHDA and SQIVND (reference sequence). The V and J ends lost 8 bases and 7 bases respectively, with 14 bases between them. The CDR3 DNA reads as TGTGCCAGTTTTTTGTCAGGCCGTGGCTACACCTTC. This translates into CASFLSGRGYTF.

This clone appeared a few times. The chain is built from TRBV7-6 and TRBJ1-2; D unresolved. V lost 1 base, J lost 2 bases, and 5 bases lay in between. Germline V CDR1 and CDR2: SGHVS, FNYEAQ. This CDR3 comprises 13 residues. The DNA for the CDR3 is TGTGCCAGCAGCTTAGAACAGAACTATGGCTACACCTTC. Its protein product is CASSLEQNYGYTF.

This chain joins TRBV5-1 and TRBJ1-1; D ambiguous. With 4 bases removed from V and 2 bases from J, the gap between germline ends came to 12 bases. This CDR3 comprises 14 residues. The germline V gene has CDR1 SGHRS and CDR2 YFSETQ. CDR3 region: CASSERTGNTEAFF. CDR3 sequence (DNA): TGCGCCAGCAGCGAAAGGACCGGTAACACTGAAGCTTTCTTT.

J is TRBJ2-7 and V is TRBV7-9; possible D gene TRBD1, 6 bases. The ends were cut back, 0 bases at V and 3 bases at J, with 15 bases in the middle. This CDR3 region has 16 residues. From germline, CDR1 is SEHNR and CDR2 FQNEAQ (reference sequence). The CDR3 sequence: CASSLAQGQLVYEQYF. CDR3 in DNA: TGTGCCAGCAGCTTAGCGCAAGGACAGTTGGTCTACGAGCAGTACTTC.

V is TRBV5-1 and J is TRBJ1-5; D is undetermined. The V end lost 4 bases, the J end lost 2 bases, and 10 bases lay between the germline ends. This CDR3 region has 14 residues. Germline values: CDR1 SGHRS, CDR2 YFSETQ. The chain's CDR3 is CASSISGGNQPQHF. CDR3 DNA: TGCGCCAGCAGCATCTCCGGAGGCAATCAGCCCCAGCATTTT. Filled out from reference TRBV5-1 and TRBJ1-5, the complete variable domain reads KAGVTQTPRYLIKTRGQQVTLSCSPISGHRSVSWYQQTPGQGLQFLFEYFSETQRNKGNFPGRFSGRQFSNSRSEMNVSTLELGDSALYLCASSISGGNQPQHFGDGTRLSIL.

This sequence joins TRBV5-6 and TRBJ2-1; 7 bases line up with TRBD2. With V trimmed by 1 base and J by 2 bases, 6 bases remained unmatched. CDR3 length: 16 amino acids. Germline V lookup: CDR1 SGHDT, CDR2 YYEEEE. CDR3 sequence (DNA): TGTGCCAGCAGCTTGCGGGCTAGCGGTCCCTACAATGAGCAGTTCTTC. Residues: CASSLRASGPYNEQFF.

This chain uses TRBV7-9 with TRBJ2-5; TRBD1 matches 9 bases. Trimming took 5 bases from V and 3 from J; bases not matched to a gene: 19. CDR3 length equals 19 residues. Germline V CDR1 and CDR2: SEHNR, FQNEAQ (reference sequence). The CDR3 is CASSLLGQGRVYRKETQYF. The CDR3 DNA sequence: TGTGCCAGCAGCCTCCTCGGACAGGGGCGAGTCTACCGTAAAGAGACCCAGTACTTC.

This clone was observed a handful of times. The gene calls are TRBV5-1 and TRBJ2-5; maybe TRBD1 (5 bases). V lost 2 bases and J lost 2, with 13 bases in between. This CDR3 is built from 15 residues. The germline CDR1 and CDR2 sequences are SGHRS and YFSETQ. CDR3 residues: CASSLTGFRQETQYF. CDR3 in DNA: TGCGCCAGCAGCTTAACAGGTTTTCGGCAAGAGACCCAGTACTTC.

The chain carries TRBV30 and TRBJ2-7; 13 bases map to TRBD2. V gave up 2 bases and J gave up 2 bases; unmatched junction bases: 6. This CDR3 region has 16 residues. Germline loops: CDR1 GTSNPN, CDR2 SVGIG (reference sequence). This chain's CDR3 is CAWSSPGTSGTYEQYF. CDR3 DNA sequence: TGTGCCTGGAGTTCTCCCGGGACTAGCGGGACCTACGAGCAGTACTTC.

The V gene is TRBV4-1, the J gene TRBJ1-1; D perhaps matches TRBD1 (6 bases). The V gene lost 4 bases and the J gene lost 0 bases, with 15 bases spanning the gap. Germline CDR1 is MGHRA and CDR2 is YSYEKL. This CDR3 has 16 amino acids. CDR3 loop: CASSRYSTGMNTEAFF. CDR3 bases: TGCGCCAGCAGCCGCTATTCAACAGGGATGAACACTGAAGCTTTCTTT.

The J gene is TRBJ1-2, the V gene TRBV29-1; D might be TRBD1 (6 bases). V was clipped by 1 base and J by 2 bases, with 8 bases between them. The CDR3 loop spans 13 amino acids. The germline gives CDR1 SQVTM, CDR2 ANQGSEA. In DNA form, the CDR3 reads TGCAGCGTTGAAGGGGACATCAACTATGGCTACACCTTC. Its translation: CSVEGDINYGYTF.

The chain joins TRBV11-3 to TRBJ1-1; D gene ambiguous. V lost 3 bases, J lost 3 bases, and 8 bases lay in between. CDR1 and CDR2 (germline): SGHNT, YENEEA. The CDR3 has 13 amino acids. Here the CDR3 DNA reads TGTGCCAGCAGCTTCCAAGTATACACTGAAGCTTTCTTT. Amino acid sequence: CASSFQVYTEAFF.

This clone came up once. The chain carries TRBV18 and TRBJ1-2; the D is unclear. The CDR3 is 15 amino acids. CDR1 is KGHSH and CDR2 is LQKENI in the germline V gene. Trimming removed 4 bases from V and 2 bases from J, with 14 bases in between. CDR3 DNA sequence: TGTGCCAGCTCACTATCCGGAGACTCCAACTATGGCTACACCTTC. It translates to CASSLSGDSNYGYTF.

The rearrangement links TRBV3-1 (or the pseudogene TRBV3-2) to TRBJ2-1; 13 bases map to TRBD2. With 1 base clipped from V and 8 bases from J, the junction kept 5 bases outside the gene matches. Germline values: CDR1 LGHDT, CDR2 YNNKEL (reference sequence). The CDR3 runs 16 residues. CDR3 DNA: TGTGCCAGCAGCCAAGGGACTAGCGGGAGTCTGCATGAGCAGTTCTTC. This sequence encodes CASSQGTSGSLHEQFF.

V is TRBV10-2 and J is TRBJ1-1; D unresolved. The germline V gene encodes CDR1 WSHSY and CDR2 SAAADI. The V end lost 2 bases, the J end lost 5 bases, and 6 bases lay between the germline ends. The CDR3 spans 12 residues. The CDR3: CASSEGPTEAFF. CDR3 bases: TGCGCCAGCAGTGAGGGTCCGACTGAAGCTTTCTTT.

The chain is built from TRBV7-4 and TRBJ1-3; unclear D gene. The CDR3 length is 15 residues. CDR1 SGHVT and CDR2 SQSDAQ come from the germline V gene. The V end lost 1 base, the J end lost 6 bases, and 13 bases lay between the germline ends. The CDR3, as DNA: TGTGCCAGCAGCTTAGTCATCGTGGGTCCAAACACCATATATTTT. Protein: CASSLVIVGPNTIYF.

This rearrangement joins TRBV25-1 to TRBJ1-1, with D possibly being TRBD1 (5 bases). CDR1 and CDR2 (germline): MGHDK, SYGVNS. The CDR3 covers 15 residues. Trimming stripped 0 bases from V and 0 bases from J, with 8 bases between. CDR3 in DNA: TGTGCCAGCAGTGAATACGGGACCCTGAACACTGAAGCTTTCTTT. Amino acids: CASSEYGTLNTEAFF.

The CDR3 reads CASSQVLAQNTGELFF. The CDR3 DNA reads TGTGCCAGCAGCCAAGTTCTAGCGCAGAACACCGGGGAGCTGTTTTTT. The V and J genes are TRBV4-2 and TRBJ2-2; possibly TRBD2 for D (6 bases). There are 16 residues in the CDR3. V lost 1 base to trimming and J lost 1 base, with 10 bases between them. The V gene's germline CDR1 is LGHNA and CDR2 YNFKEQ.

V gene TRBV10-3 combines with J gene TRBJ1-2; D not resolved. CDR3 size: 12 residues. In germline, CDR1 is ENHRY, CDR2 SYGVKD. Between the trimmed V and J ends, which lost 7 bases and 8 bases, there was a span of 14 bases. The CDR3 loop is CAITGSAGGYTF. As DNA, the CDR3 is TGTGCCATCACTGGGTCAGCCGGAGGCTACACCTTC.